The clone carrying this TCR beta chain was found many times. Its specificity is not known. This sample was taken from a study of molecular identifiers for immune sequencing clone quantification. Study details: Replicate RNA came from 20,000 or 100,000 naive CD8 cells and was split five ways, and four parts were sequenced. Study outcomes and limitations: Detectable among about a million naive cells, according to reports, was Jurkat TCR RNA spiked in from one cell. Should identical TCR molecules share a barcode, the sizes of highly expanded clones could be underestimated.

The CDR3 sequence is 12 residues long. CDR1 is KGHDR, CDR2 SFDVKD, per germline. Trimming removed 5 bases from V and 10 bases from J, with 11 bases in between. In TCRdb, the PCR reads were re-called with MiXCR into one record per CDR3 protein. The sample includes tens of thousands of distinct CDR3 sequences, about 18% of them seen just once. CD8+CD4-CCR7+CD45RA+ sorting gave the naive CD8 T cells. Sequenced: naive CD8+ T cells from blood, with Jurkat cell RNA spiked in. Subset noted: FACS-sorted CD8+CD4-CCR7+CD45RA+ naive T cells. This receptor was identified in a human donor in good health. Some libraries in this study had Jurkat cell RNA spiked in. The chain is built from TRBV24-1 and TRBJ2-1, with D perhaps given as TRBD1 or TRBD2 (5 bases each). The CDR3 here is CATSGLRDEQFF. For the CDR3, the DNA is TGTGCCACCAGTGGTCTCCGGGACGAGCAGTTCTTC.